This is a list of T cell receptor beta chains from one sample in a study of vaccination and CD4 T cells after COVID-19. These receptors' targets are unknown. Via MiXCR, TCRdb re-called the PCR reads, giving one row per CDR3 protein. The sample yields about 12,000 distinct CDR3 sequences, roughly 76% seen once. The specimen sequenced was CD4+ T cells from blood, cultured in vitro. These receptors came from a human donor who had recovered from COVID-19. The CDR3 runs from the conserved cysteine through the conserved F or W. D genes are given only for firm matches. Clone size is given for some rows only: seen once, a few or many times, or a class if the clone is expanded.

CDR3nt: TGTGCCAGCAGTACAGGGACAGGGGGAGGGAATCAGCCCCAGCATTTT
CDR3aa: CASSTGTGGGNQPQHF
v_gene: TRBV6-1
abundance: -
len: 16
j_gene: TRBJ1-5
d_gene: TRBD1

CDR3nt: TGTGCCAGCAGCTCCCTAGGCCTAGTAAAAGAGACCCAGTACTTC
CDR3aa: CASSSLGLVKETQYF
v_gene: TRBV7-2
abundance: -
len: 15
j_gene: TRBJ2-5
d_gene: -

CDR3nt: TGCGCCAGCAGCTTGGGTGGCACCTCTGGGGCCAACGTCCTGACTTTC
CDR3aa: CASSLGGTSGANVLTF
v_gene: TRBV5-1
abundance: once
len: 16
j_gene: TRBJ2-6
d_gene: -

CDR3nt: TGTGCCAGCACCCCTACAGGGTCAAACACCGGGGAGCTGTTTTTT
CDR3aa: CASTPTGSNTGELFF
v_gene: TRBV21-1
abundance: -
len: 15
j_gene: TRBJ2-2
d_gene: -

CDR3nt: TGTGCCACCAGCAGAGATGGCCGTAGCAATCAGCCCCAGCATTTT
CDR3aa: CATSRDGRSNQPQHF
v_gene: TRBV15
abundance: -
len: 15
j_gene: TRBJ1-5
d_gene: -

CDR3nt: TGTGCCAGCAGTTACTCGAGGCGTCCCTACGAGCAGTACTTC
CDR3aa: CASSYSRRPYEQYF
v_gene: TRBV6-5
abundance: -
len: 14
j_gene: TRBJ2-7
d_gene: -

CDR3nt: TGTGCCAGCAGTACCGACAGGGTTGGCTACACCTTT
CDR3aa: CASSTDRVGYTF
v_gene: TRBV28
abundance: -
len: 12
j_gene: TRBJ1-2
d_gene: TRBD1

CDR3nt: TGTGCCAGCAGTCCTAGACAGGGGGGGTGGTACGAGCAGTACTTC
CDR3aa: CASSPRQGGWYEQYF
v_gene: TRBV28
abundance: -
len: 15
j_gene: TRBJ2-7
d_gene: TRBD1

CDR3nt: TGTGCCAGTAGTATAGACCGGGGCCAAAATTCACCCCTCCACTTT
CDR3aa: CASSIDRGQNSPLHF
v_gene: TRBV19
abundance: -
len: 15
j_gene: TRBJ1-6
d_gene: -

CDR3nt: TGTGCCAGCAGTCGGACAGAACAATCTCCCTTAGGCTACACCTTC
CDR3aa: CASSRTEQSPLGYTF
v_gene: TRBV6-1
abundance: once
len: 15
j_gene: TRBJ1-2
d_gene: -

CDR3nt: TGCAGTGCTAGAGTAGCGGGGCGGGCCGGGGAGCTGTTTTTT
CDR3aa: CSARVAGRAGELFF
v_gene: TRBV20-1
abundance: once
len: 14
j_gene: TRBJ2-2
d_gene: TRBD2

CDR3nt: TGTGCCAGCAGCCCCGGCCACCTTGATAGACAAGAGACCCAGTACTTC
CDR3aa: CASSPGHLDRQETQYF
v_gene: TRBV28
abundance: -
len: 16
j_gene: TRBJ2-5
d_gene: -

CDR3nt: TGCAGTGCTTCGACACGCAGCTACACCTTC
CDR3aa: CSASTRSYTF
v_gene: TRBV20-1
abundance: -
len: 10
j_gene: TRBJ1-2
d_gene: -

CDR3nt: TGTGCCAGCAGCCTAAGGGCAGGGCAGGCAGATACGCAGTATTTT
CDR3aa: CASSLRAGQADTQYF
v_gene: TRBV7-3
abundance: -
len: 15
j_gene: TRBJ2-3
d_gene: -

CDR3nt: TGTGCCAGCAGTGGCGACAGGGACTACGAGCAGTACTTC
CDR3aa: CASSGDRDYEQYF
v_gene: TRBV2
abundance: -
len: 13
j_gene: TRBJ2-7
d_gene: TRBD1

CDR3nt: TGCGCCAGCAGCCAAGAGATCGGGGACAGCTACAATCAGCCCCAGCATTTT
CDR3aa: CASSQEIGDSYNQPQHF
v_gene: TRBV7-2
abundance: -
len: 17
j_gene: TRBJ1-5
d_gene: TRBD1

CDR3nt: TGTGCCAGCAGCCCTAGGACTAGCGGGGGTGAGCAGTTCTTC
CDR3aa: CASSPRTSGGEQFF
v_gene: TRBV7-2
abundance: -
len: 14
j_gene: TRBJ2-1
d_gene: TRBD2

CDR3nt: TGTGCCAGCAGCCCCCCGGCGGGGCAGGGGTATGGCTACACCTTC
CDR3aa: CASSPPAGQGYGYTF
v_gene: TRBV28
abundance: -
len: 15
j_gene: TRBJ1-2
d_gene: -

CDR3nt: TGTGCCAGCAGTTATAGGAGAGAAGGTCAGCCCCAGCATTTT
CDR3aa: CASSYRREGQPQHF
v_gene: TRBV7-2
abundance: -
len: 14
j_gene: TRBJ1-5
d_gene: -

CDR3nt: TGTGCCAGCACCCAACGGGGTCAGCCCCGGCATTTT
CDR3aa: CASTQRGQPRHF
v_gene: TRBV28
abundance: few
len: 12
j_gene: TRBJ1-5
d_gene: -

CDR3nt: TGTGCCAGCAGTTTGCGGACTAGCGACGAGCAGTACTTC
CDR3aa: CASSLRTSDEQYF
v_gene: TRBV27
abundance: -
len: 13
j_gene: TRBJ2-7
d_gene: TRBD2

CDR3nt: TGTGCCAGTAGTACCGAAGCGGGAGTGACCTATGAGCAGTTCTTC
CDR3aa: CASSTEAGVTYEQFF
v_gene: TRBV19
abundance: -
len: 15
j_gene: TRBJ2-1
d_gene: TRBD2

CDR3nt: TGTGCCAGCAGTTTCGGCACCACACAGGGGGCATTAGGGTTGGGCAATCAGCCCCAGCATTTT
CDR3aa: CASSFGTTQGALGLGNQPQHF
v_gene: TRBV12-3/TRBV12-4
abundance: -
len: 21
j_gene: TRBJ1-5
d_gene: TRBD1

CDR3nt: TGTGCCACCAGTGAGGGCAGGGGGGTCGATCAGCCCCAGCATTTT
CDR3aa: CATSEGRGVDQPQHF
v_gene: TRBV24-1
abundance: few
len: 15
j_gene: TRBJ1-5
d_gene: TRBD1

CDR3nt: TGTGCCAGCAGCTTAGTAACCGGTCCGAGCTCCTACAATGAGCAGTTCTTC
CDR3aa: CASSLVTGPSSYNEQFF
v_gene: TRBV7-2
abundance: large
len: 17
j_gene: TRBJ2-1
d_gene: -

CDR3nt: TGTGCCAGCAGTGAATTTCAAGCGGTTACCGGGGAGCTGTTTTTT
CDR3aa: CASSEFQAVTGELFF
v_gene: TRBV6-1
abundance: few
len: 15
j_gene: TRBJ2-2
d_gene: -

CDR3nt: TGTGCCAGCAGTGTCGATGGCAGCTCAAACACTGAAGCTTTCTTT
CDR3aa: CASSVDGSSNTEAFF
v_gene: TRBV6-4
abundance: once
len: 15
j_gene: TRBJ1-1
d_gene: -

CDR3nt: TGTGCCAGCAGTCAGACCTATAGCAATCAGCCCCAGCATTTT
CDR3aa: CASSQTYSNQPQHF
v_gene: TRBV6-1
abundance: -
len: 14
j_gene: TRBJ1-5
d_gene: -

CDR3nt: TGTGCCAGCAGCCGAGAGGGAGACTCCGCTCTATATGGCTACACCTTC
CDR3aa: CASSREGDSALYGYTF
v_gene: TRBV2
abundance: -
len: 16
j_gene: TRBJ1-2
d_gene: -